Following are 18 T cell receptor beta chains from one sample sequenced in a study of technical replicates of blood from several donors. Generated by immunoSEQ multiplex PCR, the TCRdb table keeps only in-frame clones and is missing some. This sample has over 85,000 clones, with about 96% found just once. Source material: T cells isolated from PBMCs. The receptors were sampled from a human donor in good health.

The chain joins TRBV28 to TRBJ2-1, with a weak D call TRBD2 (5 bases). The CDR3 consists of 14 residues. Germline CDR1 reads MDHEN; CDR2 reads SYDVKM. Trimming removed 2 bases at V and 3 bases at J, with 8 bases between. The CDR3 bases are TGTGCCAGCAGTTTACTCCGGGACTACAATGAGCAGTTCTTC. Translation gives CASSLLRDYNEQFF.

The rearrangement links TRBV5-1 to TRBJ1-1, with TRBD1 matching over 11 bases. CDR1 is SGHRS, CDR2 YFSETQ, per germline. This CDR3 is 15 amino acids long. V lost 7 bases, J lost 6 bases, and 11 bases stayed unmatched. DNA for the CDR3: TGCGCCAGCTCCGGGACAGGGGGAATATCCTCTGAAGCTTTCTTT. As protein: CASSGTGGISSEAFF.

This clone was detected once. The rearrangement joins TRBV30 to TRBJ2-1; no definite D call. V lost 0 bases and J 7 bases, leaving 10 bases between the germline ends. This CDR3 comprises 13 residues. Germline CDR1 and CDR2: GTSNPN and SVGIG (reference sequence). CDR3 loop: CAWSVIRLNEQFF. The CDR3 DNA follows: TGTGCCTGGAGTGTTATTAGATTGAATGAGCAGTTCTTC.

This clone has a single count. The chain couples TRBV2 to TRBJ2-3; 9 bases are a match to TRBD2. CDR1 SNHLY and CDR2 FYNNEI come from the germline V gene. The junction had 10 bases not matched to a gene; V was cut back by 5 bases and J by 4 bases. The CDR3 has 16 residues. The DNA of the CDR3 is TGTGCCAGCAGTTGGATGGGGCGGGAGGGCTCAGATACGCAGTATTTT. This encodes CASSWMGREGSDTQYF.

This chain joins TRBV2 and TRBJ2-7; TRBD2 agrees at 9 bases. This CDR3 contains 15 residues. The germline V gene encodes CDR1 SNHLY and CDR2 FYNNEI. Germline trimming cut 6 bases from V and 4 bases from J; bases unmatched to any gene: 10. CDR3 DNA: TGTGCCAGCAGGCCTCCGGGACTAGCCGCGTACGAGCAGTACTTC. It codes for CASRPPGLAAYEQYF.

CDR3 in DNA: TGTGCCAGCAGCTTAGTTATAGCGGGAGGACGGTTAGATGAGCAGTTCTTC. As protein: CASSLVIAGGRLDEQFF. The rearrangement joins TRBV7-3 to TRBJ2-1; 10 bases fit TRBD2. V was pared by 2 bases and J by 8 bases, with 12 bases of the junction left unmatched. This CDR3 contains 17 residues. The germline CDR1 and CDR2 sequences are SGHTA and FQGTGA.

This chain uses TRBV20-1 with TRBJ2-1; unclear D gene. V dropped 3 bases and J dropped 10 bases, with 10 bases sitting between them. CDR3 length: 11 amino acids. CDR1 and CDR2 (germline): DFQATT, SNEGSKA (reference sequence). In DNA form, the CDR3 reads TGCAGTGCTAGCAGAGGTACGGAGCAGTTCTTC. Its protein is CSASRGTEQFF.

The chain is built from TRBV5-4 and TRBJ1-1; D is undetermined. Trimming removed 0 bases at V and 5 bases at J, with 11 bases between. This CDR3 is built from 14 residues. Per germline, CDR1 SGHNT and CDR2 YYREEE (reference sequence). CDR3 in DNA: TGTGCCAGCAGCTTGGGGAGCGGCGGAACTGAAGCTTTCTTT. This encodes CASSLGSGGTEAFF.

J is TRBJ1-3 and V is TRBV7-6; D is undetermined. In germline, CDR1 is SGHVS, CDR2 FNYEAQ. V lost 10 bases to trimming and J lost 0 bases, with 4 bases between them. The CDR3 sequence is 11 residues long. CDR3 sequence reads: CATHSGNTIYF. The CDR3 nucleotides are TGTGCCACCCACTCTGGAAACACCATATATTTT. Full variable domain (outside the CDR3, taken from reference TRBV7-6 and TRBJ1-3): GAGVSQSPRYKVTKRGQDVALRCDPISGHVSLYWYRQALGQGPEFLTYFNYEAQQDKSGLPNDRFSAERPEGSISTLTIQRTEQRDSAMYRCATHSGNTIYFGEGSWLTVV.

The chain combines TRBV5-4 with TRBJ2-7; TRBD2 aligns across 7 bases. The CDR3 runs 13 residues. The junction had 9 bases not matched to a gene; V was cut back by 7 bases and J by 5 bases. Germline assignment: CDR1 SGHNT and CDR2 YYREEE (reference sequence). The CDR3, as DNA: TGTGCCAGCGCGGGGGATCTCGACGACGAGCAGTACTTC. Protein product: CASAGDLDDEQYF.

The chain couples TRBV28 to TRBJ1-1; TRBD1 matches 8 bases. Germline CDR1 and CDR2: MDHEN and SYDVKM. Losses at the gene ends were 5 bases for V and 3 bases for J; bases not matched to a gene: 5. This CDR3 contains 14 residues. For the CDR3, the DNA is TGTGCCAGCAGTCTGGGACAGGAGGACACTGAAGCTTTCTTT. It specifies CASSLGQEDTEAFF.

The rearrangement uses TRBV2 and TRBJ2-1; 9 bases match TRBD2. Trimming cost V 7 bases and J 7 bases; bases outside gene matches: 11. There are 15 residues in the CDR3. Germline CDR1 reads SNHLY; CDR2 reads FYNNEI. CDR3 sequence: CASTPAGGLRNEQFF. The CDR3 DNA reads TGTGCCAGCACCCCGGCGGGAGGGCTGAGGAATGAGCAGTTCTTC.

J is TRBJ2-6 and V is TRBV5-1; 13 bases fit TRBD2. V shed 4 bases, J shed 2 bases, and the junction held 6 bases outside the gene matches. This CDR3 comprises 18 residues. Germline V gives CDR1 SGHRS, CDR2 YFSETQ. The CDR3 protein is CASSHRLAGGPGANVLTF. The CDR3 region has the DNA TGCGCCAGCAGCCACAGACTAGCGGGAGGCCCTGGGGCCAACGTCCTGACTTTC.

This rearrangement joins TRBV9 to TRBJ2-3; D is unresolved. Germline V gives CDR1 SGDLS, CDR2 YYNGEE. The CDR3 is 11 amino acids. The V and J ends lost 4 bases and 4 bases respectively, with 4 bases between them. CDR3 region: CASSLSDTQYF. CDR3 nucleotides: TGTGCCAGCAGCCTCTCAGATACGCAGTATTTT.

CDR3 sequence reads: CASTGSSSSYNEQFF. The CDR3 region has the DNA TGTGCCAGCACCGGGAGTAGTTCCTCCTACAATGAGCAGTTCTTC. The chain uses TRBV7-2 and TRBJ2-1, with D possibly matching TRBD2 (6 bases). Trimming left V 7 bases short and J 0 bases short, with 13 bases between. The V gene's germline CDR1 is SGHTA and CDR2 FQGNSA. CDR3 size: 15 residues.

The V and J genes are TRBV7-9 and TRBJ2-1; 10 bases align to TRBD2. The CDR3 covers 15 residues. V lost 2 bases, J lost 5 bases, and 3 bases stayed unmatched. Germline V CDR1 and CDR2: SEHNR, FQNEAQ (reference sequence). This chain's CDR3 is CASSLIGTSDNEQFF. Written as DNA, the CDR3 is TGTGCCAGCAGCTTAATTGGGACTAGCGACAATGAGCAGTTCTTC.

The gene calls are TRBV10-3 and TRBJ2-3; no reliable D call. V gave up 3 bases and J gave up 2 bases, with 3 bases separating them. The germline CDR1 and CDR2 sequences are ENHRY and SYGVKD. The CDR3 is 12 amino acids. The DNA for the CDR3 is TGTGCCATCAGTGACAACACAGATACGCAGTATTTT. Its translation is CAISDNTDTQYF.

This chain joins TRBV5-1 and TRBJ2-5; TRBD2 agrees at 12 bases. CDR3 size: 20 residues. Germline assignment: CDR1 SGHRS and CDR2 YFSETQ. V lost 2 bases and J lost 4; bases outside the gene matches: 18. CDR3 coding DNA: TGCGCCAGCAGCTTCCCCAGGGCGGTTGCTAGCGGGAGGGCCATAGAGACCCAGTACTTC. Amino acid sequence: CASSFPRAVASGRAIETQYF.